Below are 20 T cell receptor beta chains sequenced from a single sample in a study of graft-versus-host responses after intestinal transplantation (dated by TCRdb to the early 2020s). Library preparation employed the immunoSEQ multiplex PCR assay. In its TCRdb copy, this immuneACCESS table keeps in-frame sequences only and misses some clones. Where compared with another copy, unresolved V genes explain less than half of these, and the others have no known cause. For this sample there are tens of thousands of clones; 90% appear just once. The ten most abundant clones make up less than 2% of the sample. Explained via the paper, the time point label denotes: cells obtained before transplantation from donor or recipient. For these receptors, no antigen is known. The source material was unstimulated CD8+ T cells sorted from spleen or lymph node cells, sampled before transplant. These receptors came from a human donor who was the organ donor for an intestinal transplant.

V and J are TRBV9 and TRBJ2-1; 7 nucleotides align to TRBD2. The CDR3 loop spans 16 amino acids. The J segment lost 8 bases and the V segment lost 4 bases, leaving 15 bases of the junction unmatched. Per germline, CDR1 SGDLS and CDR2 YYNGEE. The CDR3 DNA sequence: TGTGCCAGCAGCCCGGGGGTGCGGGAGATAATCCATGAGCAGTTCTTC. This sequence encodes CASSPGVREIIHEQFF.

The CDR3 nucleotides are TGTGCCAGCAGTTTCAACAGGCTTAGCAATCAGCCCCAGCATTTT. Protein sequence: CASSFNRLSNQPQHF. This rearrangement joins TRBV28 to TRBJ1-5, with D possibly TRBD1 on 5 matching bases. The length of the CDR3 is 15 residues. CDR1 and CDR2 from the germline V gene are MDHEN and SYDVKM. Trimming left V 3 bases short and J 0 bases short, with 9 bases between.

In DNA form, the CDR3 reads TGCGCCAGCAGCTTGTTAGGACAGACTGGGTTTGACTATGGCTACACCTTC. Residues: CASSLLGQTGFDYGYTF. This chain uses TRBV5-1 with TRBJ1-2; the D gene is possibly TRBD1 (6 bases). The CDR3 is 17 residues long. Trimming pared 1 base from V and 3 bases from J, leaving 19 bases between. Looked up from germline, CDR1 is SGHRS and CDR2 is YFSETQ.

The genes are TRBV11-1 and TRBJ2-1; D might be TRBD2 (6 bases). Per the germline V gene, CDR1 is SGHAT and CDR2 is FQDESV (reference sequence). This CDR3 is 15 amino acids long. Trimming pared 7 bases from V and 5 bases from J, leaving 18 bases between. Written as DNA, the CDR3 is TGTGCCAGCACCCCCGAGAGGGAGGCGGACAATGAGCAGTTCTTC. Translating gives CASTPEREADNEQFF.

The chain uses TRBV10-2 and TRBJ2-7; D possibly corresponds to TRBD2 (5 bases). V was trimmed by 8 bases and J by 4 bases, leaving 6 bases between them. The CDR3 spans 10 residues. Germline assignment: CDR1 WSHSY and CDR2 SAAADI. The CDR3 sequence is CASGEYEQYF. CDR3 sequence (DNA): TGCGCCAGCGGGGAGTACGAGCAGTACTTC.

The V call is TRBV9, the J call TRBJ2-5; D possibly corresponds to TRBD1 (7 bases). The CDR3 is made up of 14 amino acids. Germline values: CDR1 SGDLS, CDR2 YYNGEE. V lost 0 bases to trimming and J lost 3 bases, with 9 bases between them. CDR3 DNA: TGTGCCAGCAGCGTAGGCAGGGGGGAAGAGACCCAGTACTTC. Its translation: CASSVGRGEETQYF.

The V and J genes are TRBV6-6 and TRBJ2-3, with 10 bases lining up with TRBD2. J was trimmed by 0 bases and V by 6 bases; bases with no gene match: 6. This CDR3 region has 16 residues. In germline, CDR1 is MNHNY, CDR2 SVGAGI (reference sequence). The CDR3 region is CASSPGTSASTDTQYF. The CDR3, as DNA: TGTGCCAGCAGCCCCGGGACTAGCGCTAGCACAGATACGCAGTATTTT.

V usage is TRBV9 and J usage is TRBJ2-3, with 8 positions matching TRBD2. Per the germline V gene, CDR1 is SGDLS and CDR2 is YYNGEE. V trimming: 4 bases; J trimming: 3 bases; junction bases outside the gene matches: 7. The CDR3 runs to 15 residues. As DNA, the CDR3 is TGTGCCAGCAGCCCGAGCGGGAGCGCAACAGATACGCAGTATTTT. It specifies CASSPSGSATDTQYF.

The V and J genes are TRBV9 and TRBJ1-2; 8 positions agree with TRBD1. V was pared by 3 bases and J by 0 bases, with 4 bases of the junction left unmatched. CDR1 SGDLS and CDR2 YYNGEE come from the germline V gene. This CDR3 has 15 residues. The CDR3 coding sequence is TGTGCCAGCAGCGCCAAGACAGGGGCTAACTATGGCTACACCTTC. Translation: CASSAKTGANYGYTF.

The rearrangement uses TRBV11-3 and TRBJ2-3; 7 positions match TRBD2. CDR1 and CDR2 (germline): SGHNT, YENEEA. After removal of 1 base from V and 2 bases from J, the junction contained 6 bases not matched to a gene. The CDR3 is made up of 16 amino acids. The CDR3 is CASSLGPSGFTDTQYF. CDR3 DNA: TGTGCCAGCAGCTTAGGACCTAGCGGCTTCACAGATACGCAGTATTTT.

The chain joins TRBV11-2 to TRBJ2-7; 8 nucleotides match TRBD1. Germline V gene sequence: CDR1 SGHAT, CDR2 FQNNGV. After removal of 3 bases from V and 1 base from J, the junction contained 2 bases not matched to a gene. The CDR3 loop spans 14 amino acids. CDR3: CASSFDRGSYEQYF. The CDR3 DNA is TGTGCCAGCAGCTTCGACAGGGGATCCTACGAGCAGTACTTC.

This sequence joins TRBV10-3 and TRBJ2-7, with 9 bases identical to TRBD1. The J segment lost 6 bases and the V segment lost 8 bases, leaving 23 bases of the junction unmatched. CDR1 ENHRY and CDR2 SYGVKD come from the germline V gene. The CDR3 has 18 residues. For the CDR3, the DNA is TGTGCCATCGACCCCTGGGGCCCTTACAGGGGGCAACGGAGCGAGCAGTACTTC. Its translation is CAIDPWGPYRGQRSEQYF.

The genes are TRBV6-1 and TRBJ1-1; D might be TRBD1 (5 bases). This CDR3 comprises 15 residues. CDR1 is MNHNS, CDR2 SASEGT, per germline. The V gene lost 5 bases and the J gene lost 4 bases, with 17 bases spanning the gap. The CDR3 reads CASSSKGVDGTEAFF. The DNA of the CDR3 is TGTGCCAGCAGTTCAAAAGGGGTAGACGGCACTGAAGCTTTCTTT.

The chain is built from TRBV11-2 and TRBJ2-3; 10 bases align to TRBD2. The J segment lost 2 bases and the V segment lost 7 bases, leaving 15 bases of the junction unmatched. CDR1 SGHAT and CDR2 FQNNGV come from the germline V gene. This CDR3 comprises 18 residues. The CDR3 protein is CASTNLHGTSVFTDTQYF. The CDR3 coding sequence is TGTGCCAGCACCAATCTCCACGGGACTAGCGTATTCACAGATACGCAGTATTTT.

J is TRBJ2-7 and V is TRBV27, with 8 bases that match TRBD2. Germline values: CDR1 MNHEY, CDR2 SMNVEV (reference sequence). The ends lost 6 bases at V and 4 bases at J; junction bases unmatched: 8. The CDR3 contains 14 residues. The CDR3 region is CASSLSGSSYEQYF. In nucleotides, the CDR3 is TGTGCCAGCAGCTTGAGCGGGAGTAGTTACGAGCAGTACTTC.

The chain employs TRBV7-3 and TRBJ2-5; 7 nucleotides agree with TRBD2. Germline CDR1 SGHTA, CDR2 FQGTGA. J was trimmed by 0 bases and V by 8 bases; bases with no gene match: 9. CDR3 length: 15 amino acids. CDR3 sequence reads: CASYMGGDYQETQYF. The CDR3 DNA follows: TGTGCCAGCTATATGGGGGGGGATTACCAAGAGACCCAGTACTTC.

The chain uses TRBV19 and TRBJ2-1; D is undetermined. Germline V gene data show CDR1 as LNHDA and CDR2 as SQIVND (reference sequence). This CDR3 spans 14 amino acids. Trimming pared 3 bases from V and 2 bases from J, leaving 8 bases between. In DNA, the CDR3 is TGTGCCAGTAGTATGATGGCCACCTACAATGAGCAGTTCTTC. This sequence encodes CASSMMATYNEQFF. The variable domain in full, completed from reference TRBV19 and TRBJ2-1, reads DGGITQSPKYLFRKEGQNVTLSCEQNLNHDAMYWYRQDPGQGLRLIYYSQIVNDFQKGDIAEGYSVSREKKESFPLTVTSAQKNPTAFYLCASSMMATYNEQFFGPGTRLTVL.

The sample holds one count of this clone. The chain carries TRBV4-2 and TRBJ2-1; 9 bases line up with TRBD2. CDR3 length equals 18 residues. Per germline, CDR1 LGHNA and CDR2 YNFKEQ. The junction had 16 bases not matched to a gene; V was cut back by 2 bases and J by 8 bases. The CDR3 region is CASSQFSGSGRSIHEQFF. CDR3 DNA: TGTGCCAGCAGCCAATTCTCTGGTAGCGGGAGATCTATTCATGAGCAGTTCTTC.

The chain couples TRBV19 to TRBJ2-3; no definite D call. The CDR3 runs to 15 residues. Germline V CDR1 and CDR2: LNHDA, SQIVND (reference sequence). Between the trimmed V and J ends, which lost 3 bases and 3 bases, there was a span of 13 bases. Here the CDR3 DNA reads TGTGCCAGTAGTATTGTTTTTAGAATGACAGATACGCAGTATTTT. Protein: CASSIVFRMTDTQYF.

This clone was picked up a small number of times. This chain links TRBV2 with TRBJ2-7, with 11 bases identical to TRBD2. CDR1 is SNHLY and CDR2 is FYNNEI in the germline V gene. Germline trimming cut 6 bases from V and 2 bases from J; bases unmatched to any gene: 3. The CDR3 spans 14 residues. CDR3 sequence (DNA): TGTGCCAGCAGAGGGACTAGCGGCCCCTACGAGCAGTACTTC. Translated: CASRGTSGPYEQYF. The entire variable domain, with the rest obtained from reference TRBV2 and TRBJ2-7, is as follows: EPEVTQTPSHQVTQMGQEVILRCVPISNHLYFYWYRQILGQKVEFLVSFYNNEISEKSEIFDDQFSVERPDGSNFTLKIRSTKLEDSAMYFCASRGTSGPYEQYFGPGTRLTVT.